The rows below give T cell receptor beta chains drawn from one sample of a study of T cell responses to AZD1222 COVID-19 vaccine. The method was immunoSEQ multiplex PCR; TCRdb's version includes in-frame clones alone and lacks a portion of them. The data contain under 150,000 clones, around 90% of them singletons. The material was peripheral blood, obtained 28 days after the second AZD1222 dose. These receptors all come from an adult who received the AZD1222 COVID-19 vaccine. CDR3s include the opening cysteine and the closing phenylalanine or tryptophan. A D gene is named only where the DNA matches it firmly.

j_call: TRBJ1-5; v_call: TRBV6-5; d_call: .; cdr3_aa: CASSPDGSNQPQHF
j_call: TRBJ2-3; v_call: TRBV6-5; d_call: .; cdr3_aa: CASGEGGLRRDTQYF
j_call: TRBJ1-2; v_call: TRBV18; d_call: TRBD1; cdr3_aa: CASSPPKYRGLMNYGYTF
j_call: TRBJ1-4; v_call: TRBV9; d_call: TRBD1; cdr3_aa: CASSGNRTGGRNEKLFF
j_call: TRBJ2-2; v_call: TRBV7-9; d_call: TRBD1; cdr3_aa: CASSLAPQGSGTGELFF
j_call: TRBJ2-7; v_call: TRBV11-2; d_call: .; cdr3_aa: CASSLVGRAAYEQYF
j_call: TRBJ1-6; v_call: TRBV30; d_call: .; cdr3_aa: CAWRRNRSDNSPLHF
j_call: TRBJ1-1; v_call: TRBV19; d_call: .; cdr3_aa: CASSIGGSPGLEAFF
j_call: TRBJ1-5; v_call: TRBV7-2; d_call: .; cdr3_aa: CASSDSLNQPQHF
j_call: TRBJ2-2; v_call: TRBV5-1; d_call: .; cdr3_aa: CASRSGENTGELFF
j_call: TRBJ1-2; v_call: TRBV11-2; d_call: .; cdr3_aa: CASSSLRAYGYTF
j_call: TRBJ2-5; v_call: TRBV18; d_call: .; cdr3_aa: CASSVIRGETQYF
j_call: TRBJ1-2; v_call: TRBV7-9; d_call: .; cdr3_aa: CAASEVGSVGYTF
j_call: TRBJ1-3; v_call: TRBV9; d_call: .; cdr3_aa: CASSLPGKAGNTIYF
j_call: TRBJ1-5; v_call: TRBV19; d_call: .; cdr3_aa: CASCPGLWVQPQHF
j_call: TRBJ2-5; v_call: TRBV5-1; d_call: .; cdr3_aa: CASSLSLLLGQETQYF
j_call: TRBJ2-1; v_call: TRBV4-2; d_call: .; cdr3_aa: CASSQDLANEQFF
j_call: TRBJ2-3; v_call: TRBV11-2; d_call: .; cdr3_aa: CASSLSQDPPSTDTQYF
j_call: TRBJ2-7; v_call: TRBV11-2; d_call: .; cdr3_aa: CASSPGWGRNSYEQYF
j_call: TRBJ2-5; v_call: TRBV7-2; d_call: .; cdr3_aa: CASLPDVLGRRETQYF
j_call: TRBJ2-1; v_call: TRBV7-8; d_call: .; cdr3_aa: CASLGTAYNEQFF
j_call: TRBJ1-5; v_call: TRBV5-1; d_call: .; cdr3_aa: CASSLEGYRNQPQHF
j_call: TRBJ2-5; v_call: TRBV9; d_call: .; cdr3_aa: CASSVALAGETQYF
j_call: TRBJ1-2; v_call: TRBV27; d_call: .; cdr3_aa: CASSSLPGQGDNYGYTF
j_call: TRBJ1-2; v_call: TRBV6-5; d_call: .; cdr3_aa: CASTLLPGSNYGYTF
j_call: TRBJ2-5; v_call: TRBV9; d_call: TRBD2; cdr3_aa: CASTQAGFGGTQYF
j_call: TRBJ1-2; v_call: TRBV19; d_call: .; cdr3_aa: CASSIDPGVVYGYTF
j_call: TRBJ1-1; v_call: TRBV6-5; d_call: .; cdr3_aa: CASSYPGSEAFF
j_call: TRBJ2-1; v_call: TRBV12-3/TRBV12-4; d_call: .; cdr3_aa: CASSLDSGEQFF
j_call: TRBJ1-5; v_call: TRBV4-1; d_call: TRBD1; cdr3_aa: CASGTVANQPQHF
j_call: TRBJ1-1; v_call: TRBV20-1; d_call: .; cdr3_aa: CSASGQSLPAFF
j_call: TRBJ2-1; v_call: TRBV13; d_call: TRBD1; cdr3_aa: CASSGQVVARNEQFF
j_call: TRBJ1-1; v_call: TRBV5-1; d_call: TRBD1; cdr3_aa: CASSWGWGQGGLRNTEAFF
j_call: TRBJ1-2; v_call: TRBV5-1; d_call: .; cdr3_aa: CASRPPGTLDSYGYTF
j_call: TRBJ2-6; v_call: TRBV30; d_call: .; cdr3_aa: CAWSLGLLRGSGANVLTF
j_call: TRBJ1-1; v_call: TRBV18; d_call: TRBD1; cdr3_aa: CASSPPGTANTEAFF
j_call: TRBJ2-2; v_call: TRBV18; d_call: TRBD1; cdr3_aa: CASSPQWTGTTGELFF
j_call: TRBJ1-1; v_call: TRBV7-9; d_call: .; cdr3_aa: CASSLGGPNTEAFF
j_call: TRBJ2-1; v_call: TRBV5-5; d_call: .; cdr3_aa: CASSFRGNEQFF
j_call: TRBJ2-1; v_call: TRBV29-1; d_call: .; cdr3_aa: CSLSARGYNEQFF
j_call: TRBJ1-5; v_call: TRBV24-1; d_call: TRBD1; cdr3_aa: CATSDLMDGDSSPWVGNQPQHF
j_call: TRBJ1-5; v_call: TRBV6-5; d_call: .; cdr3_aa: CASTQPLNQPQHF
j_call: TRBJ1-5; v_call: TRBV30; d_call: .; cdr3_aa: CAWSASGTQNQPQHF
j_call: TRBJ1-3; v_call: TRBV19; d_call: .; cdr3_aa: CASRLNSGNTIYF
j_call: TRBJ1-3; v_call: TRBV4-1; d_call: .; cdr3_aa: CASSHEKGGLSGNTIYF
j_call: TRBJ2-7; v_call: TRBV5-1; d_call: TRBD2; cdr3_aa: CASTTLGLAGYEQYF
j_call: TRBJ1-1; v_call: TRBV3-1/TRBV3-2; d_call: TRBD1; cdr3_aa: CASQKRTGATEAFF
j_call: TRBJ2-6; v_call: TRBV28; d_call: TRBD1; cdr3_aa: CASSYPGGRPSGANVLTF
j_call: TRBJ1-1; v_call: TRBV6-5; d_call: .; cdr3_aa: CASSQARGNTEAFF
j_call: TRBJ1-2; v_call: TRBV6-1; d_call: .; cdr3_aa: CASSEALQGGYGYTF
j_call: TRBJ1-6; v_call: TRBV30; d_call: TRBD1; cdr3_aa: CAWDRGDSPLHF